This is a list of T cell receptor beta chains from one sample in a study of blood T cell repertoires in COVID-19. Clones were read by immunoSEQ multiplex PCR, and TCRdb kept only the in-frame ones, dropping some. This table holds some 200,000 clones, more than 80% found once. Material for sequencing was PBMCs or T cells enriched from blood (not recorded which). The receptors were gathered from a woman aged 40 to 50 with acute COVID-19. The CDR3 runs from the conserved cysteine through the conserved F or W. A D gene is named only where the DNA matches it firmly. For some rows the clone size is stated as once, few or many, or as a class when expanded; others skip it.

D gene: TRBD2
clone size: .
V gene: TRBV11-1
J gene: TRBJ2-5
CDR3 DNA: TGTGCCAGCAGCCCCGCCAGCGGGGGACTTGAGACCCAGTACTTC
CDR3 protein: CASSPASGGLETQYF

D gene: TRBD1
clone size: .
V gene: TRBV5-6
J gene: TRBJ2-1
CDR3 DNA: TGTGCCAGCAGTTCCGGGACAGTCTACAATGAGCAGTTCTTC
CDR3 protein: CASSSGTVYNEQFF

D gene: .
clone size: .
V gene: TRBV7-8
J gene: TRBJ1-2
CDR3 DNA: TGTGCCAGCAGCTTTGACACAAACTATGGCTACACCTTC
CDR3 protein: CASSFDTNYGYTF

D gene: TRBD1
clone size: .
V gene: TRBV4-1
J gene: TRBJ1-1
CDR3 DNA: TGCGCCAGCAGCCAGAGGGATACAGGGGCGCTGAACACTGAAGCTTTCTTT
CDR3 protein: CASSQRDTGALNTEAFF

D gene: .
clone size: .
V gene: TRBV19
J gene: TRBJ1-5
CDR3 DNA: TGTGCCAGTAGTATAGATCGGGGTAGCAATCAGCCCCAGCATTTT
CDR3 protein: CASSIDRGSNQPQHF

D gene: .
clone size: .
V gene: TRBV29-1
J gene: TRBJ1-1
CDR3 DNA: TGCAGCGTGTACCGAGACAGTCGTACTGAAGCTTTCTTT
CDR3 protein: CSVYRDSRTEAFF

D gene: TRBD2
clone size: .
V gene: TRBV4-1
J gene: TRBJ2-1
CDR3 DNA: TGCGCCAGCAGCCAAGATGGCGGGGGGGCCTTTGAGCAGTTCTTC
CDR3 protein: CASSQDGGGAFEQFF

D gene: TRBD2
clone size: .
V gene: TRBV7-2
J gene: TRBJ2-1
CDR3 DNA: TGTGCCAGCAGCTTTAGCGGGGGGGACTTACGTGAGCAGTTCTTC
CDR3 protein: CASSFSGGDLREQFF

D gene: TRBD1
clone size: few
V gene: TRBV11-2
J gene: TRBJ1-1
CDR3 DNA: TGTGCCAGCAGAGCGACAGGGGCGGGAGCTTTCTTT
CDR3 protein: CASRATGAGAFF

D gene: TRBD1
clone size: .
V gene: TRBV20-1
J gene: TRBJ1-2
CDR3 DNA: TGCAGTGCTAGTAGGGACAGAAACCTCTATGGCTACACCTTC
CDR3 protein: CSASRDRNLYGYTF

D gene: TRBD1
clone size: .
V gene: TRBV9
J gene: TRBJ2-1
CDR3 DNA: TGTGCCAGCAGCGAGGGAGGGACAGGGGTTTACAATGAGCAGTTCTTC
CDR3 protein: CASSEGGTGVYNEQFF

D gene: .
clone size: .
V gene: TRBV7-3
J gene: TRBJ2-5
CDR3 DNA: TGTGCCAGCAGCTTAGTGTACACAGAGACCCAGTACTTC
CDR3 protein: CASSLVYTETQYF

D gene: TRBD2
clone size: .
V gene: TRBV5-4
J gene: TRBJ2-1
CDR3 DNA: TGTGCCAGCGATTCGGGGGGGAGCTCCTACAATGAGCAGTTCTTC
CDR3 protein: CASDSGGSSYNEQFF

D gene: .
clone size: .
V gene: TRBV7-2
J gene: TRBJ1-4
CDR3 DNA: TGTGCCAGCAGCCGTCAACAGGGTTCAAGTAATGAAAAACTGTTTTTT
CDR3 protein: CASSRQQGSSNEKLFF

D gene: .
clone size: .
V gene: TRBV3-1/TRBV3-2
J gene: TRBJ2-4
CDR3 DNA: TGTGCCAGCAGCCATTTTGGGGCCGGATTACGCACTGTCAACTTC
CDR3 protein: CASSHFGAGLRTVNF